This T cell receptor (beta chain) was sequenced during a study of graft-versus-host responses after intestinal transplantation. Sequencing used immunoSEQ multiplex PCR; TCRdb keeps in-frame clones, though not all of them. The repertoire holds some 46,000 clones, with less than 95% as singletons. Germline-derived CDR1 and CDR2 are SGDLS and YYNGEE. V was pared by 0 bases and J by 4 bases, with 12 bases between. This CDR3 contains 15 residues. The chain employs TRBV9 and TRBJ2-3; D perhaps matches TRBD1 (6 bases). This TCR came from a human patient who received an intestinal transplant, so some T cells may come from the graft donor. Source: PBMCs, taken around 48 weeks after intestinal transplant. The CDR3: CASSVEAGGADTQYF. In DNA, the CDR3 is TGTGCCAGCAGCGTAGAAGCTGGGGGCGCAGATACGCAGTATTTT.